The present entry profiles one T cell receptor beta chain with its context. Its cognate antigen is unknown. Primed by a sample-barcoded 5' primer and a J-beta primer mix, a second PCR proceeded for about 6 to 11 cycles. MiXCR was run by TCRdb on the 5' RACE reads, yielding one entry per CDR3 protein. The repertoire includes about 1.4 million distinct CDR3 sequences, approximately 59% of them detected once, and over 6.5% sits in the top ten. This sample is part of a study of blood T cells in healthy people across ages. Notes on the study in general: Fewer expanded clones and more diversity marked long-lived versus aged donors.

In germline, CDR1 is SEHNR, CDR2 FQNEAQ (reference sequence). This CDR3 comprises 16 residues. V lost 0 bases and J 4 bases, leaving 15 bases between the germline ends. The rearrangement uses TRBV7-9 and TRBJ1-2; D not certain. This clonotype was sampled from a man younger than 35 in good health. What was sequenced was blood. CDR3 sequence: CASSLAAEVNVYGYTF. The CDR3 nucleotides are TGTGCCAGCAGCTTAGCCGCGGAGGTGAACGTCTATGGCTACACCTTC.